The rows below give T cell receptor beta chains drawn from one sample of a study of CD8+ T cells in alopecia areata. TCRdb keeps only in-frame clones here, not all; method: immunoSEQ multiplex PCR. This sample has roughly 100,000 clones, with more than 55% found just once. The sequencing used CD8+ T cells sorted from blood, collected at week 4, from a patient treated with tofacitinib. The receptors derive from a human donor with alopecia areata. CDR3s include the opening cysteine and the closing phenylalanine or tryptophan. D genes are given only for firm matches. Clone size, where shown, is once, few, many, or a class for clones that have expanded.

J gene,clone size,V gene,D gene,CDR3 DNA,CDR3 protein
TRBJ2-1,.,TRBV13,TRBD2,TGTGCCAGCAGCCACGTGGCTAGCGGGGTCTACAATGAGCAGTTCTTC,CASSHVASGVYNEQFF
TRBJ2-7,.,TRBV7-6,TRBD2,TGTGCCAGCAGCTTACTGGCTAGCGGGGCGATCTACGAGCAGTACTTC,CASSLLASGAIYEQYF
TRBJ2-3,.,TRBV15,.,TGTGCCACCAGCGCGACGCGCCTGCCCACAGATACGCAGTATTTT,CATSATRLPTDTQYF
TRBJ1-2,.,TRBV2,.,TGTGCCAGCAGTGAACCGGGGACACTGGGGGTTCGTGGCTACACCTTC,CASSEPGTLGVRGYTF
TRBJ2-5,.,TRBV7-2,TRBD2,TGTGCCAGCAGCTTCTCTAGCGGGGCCCAAGAGACCCAGTACTTC,CASSFSSGAQETQYF
TRBJ2-7,.,TRBV4-3,.,TGCGCCAGCAGCCAAGACCACAGCTACGAGCAGTACTTC,CASSQDHSYEQYF
TRBJ1-5,once,TRBV12-5,TRBD1,TGTGCTAGTGGTTTGGGGGACAGGGGGCCCCAGCATTTT,CASGLGDRGPQHF
TRBJ2-5,.,TRBV7-9,TRBD1,TGTGCCAGCAGCACGGACAGGGGGCAAGAGACCCAGTACTTC,CASSTDRGQETQYF
TRBJ2-7,.,TRBV7-9,TRBD1,TGTGCCAGCAGCTTTCCCGGGACAGGGTTCTACGAGCAGTACTTC,CASSFPGTGFYEQYF
TRBJ2-1,.,TRBV10-3,TRBD2,TGTGCCATCAGTGAGTCGGGCGGGGGCAATGAGCAGTTCTTC,CAISESGGGNEQFF
TRBJ2-7,.,TRBV9,.,TGTGCCAGCAGCCCGTCAGGGTTATACGAGCAGTACTTC,CASSPSGLYEQYF
TRBJ2-7,.,TRBV29-1,.,TGCAGCGTTGAAGTTTTACTCGGGACAGAGACTAGCACCTACGAGCAGTACTTC,CSVEVLLGTETSTYEQYF
TRBJ2-1,.,TRBV27,.,TGTGCCAGCAGCCGCTCGGGACCCGCGGGCAATGAGCAGTTCTTC,CASSRSGPAGNEQFF
TRBJ2-5,.,TRBV27,TRBD2,TGTGCCAGCAGCACACTAGCGGGAGGTCGGGAGACCCAGTACTTC,CASSTLAGGRETQYF
TRBJ2-7,.,TRBV7-9,.,TGTGCCAGCAGCTTTTTTGAAGGGCCAACTGGGGAGCAGTACTTC,CASSFFEGPTGEQYF
TRBJ2-1,.,TRBV7-9,.,TGTGCCAGCACCGCAGGACCCCTCCATGAGCAGTTCTTC,CASTAGPLHEQFF
TRBJ2-5,.,TRBV7-9,.,TGTGCCAGCAGCTACGATGTTGGGACCCAGTACTTC,CASSYDVGTQYF
TRBJ2-7,once,TRBV27,TRBD1,TGTGCCAGCAGTTTGACAGGGGACTCCTACGAGCAGTACTTC,CASSLTGDSYEQYF
TRBJ2-1,.,TRBV4-3,TRBD2,TGCGCCAGCAGCCAAGGGACTAGCGGGGGAAACAATGAGCAGTTCTTC,CASSQGTSGGNNEQFF
TRBJ2-7,.,TRBV5-6,TRBD1,TGTGCCAGCAGCCCAGACAGGGGGCAGACCTACGAGCAGTACTTC,CASSPDRGQTYEQYF
TRBJ2-5,.,TRBV5-6,.,TGTGCCAGCAGCTTGGAACAGACCCAGTACTTC,CASSLEQTQYF
TRBJ1-2,.,TRBV27,TRBD1,TGTGCCAGCAGTTTCCTTACAGGGGGCGACGGCTACACCTTC,CASSFLTGGDGYTF
TRBJ2-7,.,TRBV2,TRBD1,TGTGCCAGCGGGGAGGCCGCCGGACAGGGGGCCTACGAGCAGTACTTC,CASGEAAGQGAYEQYF
TRBJ1-1,.,TRBV27,.,TGTGCCAGCAGTTTTTCTGGGGGGAACACTGAAGCTTTCTTT,CASSFSGGNTEAFF
TRBJ1-1,.,TRBV30,.,TGTGCCTGGAGCCTAGGCTACATGAACACTGAAGCTTTCTTT,CAWSLGYMNTEAFF
TRBJ2-1,.,TRBV29-1,TRBD2,TGCAGCTCCAGACTAGCGAGTTCCTACAATGAGCAGTTCTTC,CSSRLASSYNEQFF
TRBJ1-1,once,TRBV19,.,TGTGCCAGTAGTATCGGGGCAGGTACTGAAGCTTTCTTT,CASSIGAGTEAFF
TRBJ2-1,few,TRBV19,.,TGTGCCAGTAGGATGGGACCCACCGCCTACAATGAGCAGTTCTTC,CASRMGPTAYNEQFF
TRBJ1-5,once,TRBV30,.,TGTGCCTGGAGTGCCTACGGCAATCAGCCCCAGCATTTT,CAWSAYGNQPQHF
TRBJ2-3,.,TRBV7-2,TRBD1,TGTGCCAGCAGCCTACAGGGGGAAGTCACAGATACGCAGTATTTT,CASSLQGEVTDTQYF
TRBJ2-1,few,TRBV29-1,.,TGCAGCGTTGAAGATCGGGCGGGCACCTACAATGAGCAGTTCTTC,CSVEDRAGTYNEQFF
TRBJ2-1,few,TRBV29-1,.,TGCAGCGTCCCGGGGCAGTCCTACAATGAGCAGTTCTTC,CSVPGQSYNEQFF
TRBJ1-4,.,TRBV9,.,TGTGCCAGCAGCGTAGGGGGCTCTCCAGGGGAAAAACTGTTTTTT,CASSVGGSPGEKLFF
TRBJ1-1,.,TRBV29-1,TRBD1,TGCAGCGTTGAAGGAATTAGGACAGGGGGCTTCCCTGAAGCTTTCTTT,CSVEGIRTGGFPEAFF
TRBJ1-1,few,TRBV29-1,TRBD1,TGCAGCGTTCAACAGGGGGCGAACACTGAAGCTTTCTTT,CSVQQGANTEAFF
TRBJ2-1,.,TRBV27,.,TGTGCCAGCGCCCGGACTGGCAATGAGCAGTTCTTC,CASARTGNEQFF
TRBJ2-5,few,TRBV7-2,TRBD1,TGTGCCAGCAGCTTAGACCATCAGGGGGCAGGGGAGACCCAGTACTTC,CASSLDHQGAGETQYF
TRBJ2-2,.,TRBV4-3,.,TGCGCCAGCAGCCAGTGGTATGCCGGGGAGCTGTTTTTT,CASSQWYAGELFF
TRBJ1-1,.,TRBV7-2,TRBD1,TGTGCCAGCAGCCCAAATGTCCCTGGACAGGCCAAGAACACTGAAGCTTTCTTT,CASSPNVPGQAKNTEAFF
TRBJ1-2,.,TRBV18,.,TGTGCCAGCTCACCAAGCGCCAGCTCGCCCTATGGCTACACCTTC,CASSPSASSPYGYTF
TRBJ1-1,.,TRBV6-5,TRBD1,TGTGCCAGCAGTACCCAACAGGGGCTGGACACTGAAGCTTTCTTT,CASSTQQGLDTEAFF
TRBJ2-3,.,TRBV14,.,TGTGCCAGCAGCCAAGATCGAGGCGGGACCGGAGATACGCAGTATTTT,CASSQDRGGTGDTQYF
TRBJ1-2,.,TRBV5-1,.,TGCGCCAGCAGCTTGGCCCGGCAGGGAAATGGCTACACCTTC,CASSLARQGNGYTF
TRBJ2-7,.,TRBV11-2,.,TGTGCCAGCAGCTTTGGGTTTTCTAGCGAAACCTACGAGCAGTACTTC,CASSFGFSSETYEQYF
TRBJ2-7,few,TRBV27,.,TGTGCCAGCAGTCCTAGGGGCCACTACTACGAGCAGTACTTC,CASSPRGHYYEQYF
TRBJ2-7,.,TRBV9,.,TGTGCCAGCAGCGTAACAGGGATCTCCTACGAGCAGTACTTC,CASSVTGISYEQYF
TRBJ2-5,.,TRBV27,.,TGTGCCAGCAGTTTAATCGGGGGGCTGTGGGAGACCCAGTACTTC,CASSLIGGLWETQYF
TRBJ1-6,.,TRBV15,.,TGTGCCACCAGCAGCGAGAGGGGGAATTCACCCCTCCACTTT,CATSSERGNSPLHF
TRBJ1-3,.,TRBV30,.,TGTGCCTGGAGTATTGCGTCCGGAAACACCATATATTTT,CAWSIASGNTIYF
TRBJ2-1,.,TRBV29-1,.,TGCAGCGCAGTAACCGGGGTTGGGGAGCAGTTCTTC,CSAVTGVGEQFF
TRBJ2-7,.,TRBV2,TRBD2,TGTGCCAGCAGGGCGGGACTAGCGGGACCCTACGAGCAGTACTTC,CASRAGLAGPYEQYF
TRBJ2-7,.,TRBV29-1,.,TGCAGCGTTGAGACCGGTGAACAGGACTACGAGCAGTACTTC,CSVETGEQDYEQYF
TRBJ2-5,.,TRBV4-1,.,TGCGCCAGCAGCCTACGACAGGGACTAGATGAGACCCAGTACTTC,CASSLRQGLDETQYF